These T cell receptor beta chains were read from a single sample in a study of blood T cell repertoires in COVID-19. Libraries were prepared by immunoSEQ multiplex PCR; TCRdb keeps only in-frame clonotypes and omits some of them. The sample shows 50,000 or so clones, 82% of them seen only once. The specimen was peripheral blood. These receptors were obtained from a man aged 40-49 years with acute or convalescent COVID-19. CDR3s include the opening cysteine and the closing phenylalanine or tryptophan. The D gene is left open where the match is weak. The listing skips clone size in some rows; elsewhere it reads once, few, many or a size class.

cdr3_nt: TGTGCTAGTGAAAAAACAGGTAATTCCTACGAGCAGTACTTC; cdr3_aa: CASEKTGNSYEQYF; d_call: .; v_call: TRBV12-5; clone_size: .; j_call: TRBJ2-7
cdr3_nt: TGCGCCAGCAGCTTGGGGGGACAGGCCCACGAGCAGTACTTC; cdr3_aa: CASSLGGQAHEQYF; d_call: TRBD1; v_call: TRBV5-1; clone_size: once; j_call: TRBJ2-7
cdr3_nt: TGTGCCAGCAGCGGACGACCGGGACTAGCGGGGGTTCTGACAGATACGCAGTATTTT; cdr3_aa: CASSGRPGLAGVLTDTQYF; d_call: TRBD2; v_call: TRBV9; clone_size: .; j_call: TRBJ2-3
cdr3_nt: TGTGCCAGCAGCGTATTAGGACTAGCCAGCACAGATACGCAGTATTTT; cdr3_aa: CASSVLGLASTDTQYF; d_call: TRBD2; v_call: TRBV9; clone_size: .; j_call: TRBJ2-3
cdr3_nt: TGCGCCAGCAGCTTTGACAGGGGGTCGGATGAAGCTTTCTTT; cdr3_aa: CASSFDRGSDEAFF; d_call: TRBD1; v_call: TRBV5-1; clone_size: .; j_call: TRBJ1-1
cdr3_nt: TGCAGCGTTGCTGGACAGGGGGCGAGCTACACCTTC; cdr3_aa: CSVAGQGASYTF; d_call: TRBD1; v_call: TRBV29-1; clone_size: many; j_call: TRBJ1-2
cdr3_nt: TGTGCCAGTAGTACTAATAGCAATCAGCCCCAGCATTTT; cdr3_aa: CASSTNSNQPQHF; d_call: .; v_call: TRBV19; clone_size: .; j_call: TRBJ1-5
cdr3_nt: TGTGCCAGCAGCCAAAGGGGTGGGGGACAGGGTAGCAATCAGCCCCAGCATTTT; cdr3_aa: CASSQRGGGQGSNQPQHF; d_call: TRBD1; v_call: TRBV3-1/TRBV3-2; clone_size: .; j_call: TRBJ1-5
cdr3_nt: TGCAGTGCTAGTGGACAGCCATACAATGAGCAGTTCTTC; cdr3_aa: CSASGQPYNEQFF; d_call: .; v_call: TRBV20-1; clone_size: once; j_call: TRBJ2-1
cdr3_nt: TGTGCCAGCAGGAGCTCTGGAAACACCATATATTTT; cdr3_aa: CASRSSGNTIYF; d_call: .; v_call: TRBV6-5; clone_size: few; j_call: TRBJ1-3
cdr3_nt: TGTGCCAGCAGCTTTTCTACAGGGTTGGGGAACACCATATATTTT; cdr3_aa: CASSFSTGLGNTIYF; d_call: .; v_call: TRBV7-2; clone_size: .; j_call: TRBJ1-3
cdr3_nt: TGCGCCAGCAGGGTAACAGGTTTGGAGACCCAGTACTTC; cdr3_aa: CASRVTGLETQYF; d_call: .; v_call: TRBV10-1; clone_size: .; j_call: TRBJ2-5
cdr3_nt: TGTGCCACCGAGGTGCGGGGTGGGGTAGGAGAGACCCAGTACTTC; cdr3_aa: CATEVRGGVGETQYF; d_call: .; v_call: TRBV27; clone_size: .; j_call: TRBJ2-5
cdr3_nt: TGTGCCACCAGCAGAGATATGGGGGCCGCTCAGCCCCAGCATTTT; cdr3_aa: CATSRDMGAAQPQHF; d_call: .; v_call: TRBV15; clone_size: .; j_call: TRBJ1-5
cdr3_nt: TGTGCCAGCAGTTACCAGGGTAGCACAGATACGCAGTATTTT; cdr3_aa: CASSYQGSTDTQYF; d_call: .; v_call: TRBV6-2/TRBV6-3; clone_size: .; j_call: TRBJ2-3
cdr3_nt: TGTGCCAGCAGCCTCCGGGGGGGAGGAGGGAACACCATATATTTT; cdr3_aa: CASSLRGGGGNTIYF; d_call: .; v_call: TRBV27; clone_size: .; j_call: TRBJ1-3
cdr3_nt: TGTGCCAGCTCACCCCTAGCGGGGGTAGACAATGAGCAGTTCTTC; cdr3_aa: CASSPLAGVDNEQFF; d_call: TRBD2; v_call: TRBV18; clone_size: few; j_call: TRBJ2-1
cdr3_nt: TGTGCCAGCAGGAGGGAAGTCGCGGGATCTGGGGCCAACGTCCTGACTTTC; cdr3_aa: CASRREVAGSGANVLTF; d_call: .; v_call: TRBV5-4; clone_size: .; j_call: TRBJ2-6